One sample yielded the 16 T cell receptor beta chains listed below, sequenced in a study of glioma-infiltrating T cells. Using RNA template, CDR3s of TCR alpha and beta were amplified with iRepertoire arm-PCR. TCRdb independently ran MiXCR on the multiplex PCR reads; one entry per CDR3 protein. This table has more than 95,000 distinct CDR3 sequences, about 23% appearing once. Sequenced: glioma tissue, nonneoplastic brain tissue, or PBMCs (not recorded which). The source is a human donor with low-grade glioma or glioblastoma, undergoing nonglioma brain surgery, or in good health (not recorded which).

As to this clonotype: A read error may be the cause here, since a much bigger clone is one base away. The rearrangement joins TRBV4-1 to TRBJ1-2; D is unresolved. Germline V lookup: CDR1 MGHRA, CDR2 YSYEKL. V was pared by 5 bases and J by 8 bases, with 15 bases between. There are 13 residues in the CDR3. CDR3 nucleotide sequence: TGCGCCAGCAGCTACAAAGACAACCTAGGCTACACCTTC. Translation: CASSYKDNLGYTF.

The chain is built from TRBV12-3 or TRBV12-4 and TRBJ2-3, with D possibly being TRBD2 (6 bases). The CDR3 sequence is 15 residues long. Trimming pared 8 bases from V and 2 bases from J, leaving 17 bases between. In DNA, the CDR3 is TGTGCCAGCGGTCCGGGACTTACCTACACAGATACGCAGTATTTT. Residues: CASGPGLTYTDTQYF.

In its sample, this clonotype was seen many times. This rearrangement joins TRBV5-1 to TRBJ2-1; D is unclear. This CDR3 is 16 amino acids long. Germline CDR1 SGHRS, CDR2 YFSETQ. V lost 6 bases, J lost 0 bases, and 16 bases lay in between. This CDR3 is CASTTTALSSYNEQFF. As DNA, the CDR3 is TGCGCCAGCACCACCACAGCTCTTAGCTCCTACAATGAGCAGTTCTTC.

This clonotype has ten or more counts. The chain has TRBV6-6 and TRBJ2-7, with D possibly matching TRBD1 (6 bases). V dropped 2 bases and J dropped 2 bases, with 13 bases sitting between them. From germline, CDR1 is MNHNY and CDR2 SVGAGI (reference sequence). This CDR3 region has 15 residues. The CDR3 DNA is TGTGCCAGCAGTTACCGGACAGCCTACACCTACGAGCAGTACTTC. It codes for CASSYRTAYTYEQYF.

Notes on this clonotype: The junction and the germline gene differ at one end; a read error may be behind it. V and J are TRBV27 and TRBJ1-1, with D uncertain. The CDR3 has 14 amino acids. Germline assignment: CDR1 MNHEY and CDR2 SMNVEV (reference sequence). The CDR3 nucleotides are TGCGCCGGCAGTTCACCCGCTCTGGGCACTGAAGCTTTCTTT. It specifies CAGSSPALGTEAFF.

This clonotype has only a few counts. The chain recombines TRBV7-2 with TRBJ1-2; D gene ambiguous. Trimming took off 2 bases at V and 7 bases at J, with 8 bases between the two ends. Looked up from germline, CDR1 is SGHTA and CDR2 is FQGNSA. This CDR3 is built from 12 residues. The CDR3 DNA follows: TGTGCCAGCAGCTTAACAAGGCCTGGCTACACCTTC. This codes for CASSLTRPGYTF.

The CDR3 coding sequence is TGTGCCATCAGTGGTCTGGACAGGGAGCTCAATGAGCAGTTCTTC. This encodes CAISGLDRELNEQFF. The chain is built from TRBV10-3 and TRBJ2-1, with 8 bases that match TRBD1. V lost 4 bases, J lost 6 bases, and 8 bases stayed unmatched. Germline lookup yields CDR1 ENHRY and CDR2 SYGVKD. This CDR3 contains 15 residues.

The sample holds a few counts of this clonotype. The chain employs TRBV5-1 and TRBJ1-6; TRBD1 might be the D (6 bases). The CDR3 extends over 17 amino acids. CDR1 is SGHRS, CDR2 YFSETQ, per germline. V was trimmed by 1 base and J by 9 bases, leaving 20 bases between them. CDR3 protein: CASSLFQPDRIGSPLHF. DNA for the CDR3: TGCGCCAGCAGCTTGTTCCAACCGGACAGAATTGGTTCACCCCTCCACTTT.

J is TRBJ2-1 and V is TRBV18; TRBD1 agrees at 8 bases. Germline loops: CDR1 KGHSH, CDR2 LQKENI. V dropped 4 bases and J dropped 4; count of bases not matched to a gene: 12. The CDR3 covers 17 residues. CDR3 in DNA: TGTGCCAGCTCACAAAATACCGGGACAGGCCCGTACAATGAGCAGTTCTTC. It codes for CASSQNTGTGPYNEQFF.

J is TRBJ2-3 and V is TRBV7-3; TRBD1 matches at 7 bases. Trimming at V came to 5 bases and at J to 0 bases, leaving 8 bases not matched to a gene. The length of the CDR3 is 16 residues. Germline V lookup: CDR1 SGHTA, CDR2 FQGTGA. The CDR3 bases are TGTGCCAGCAGCCCGGGACAGTTCTACAGCACAGATACGCAGTATTTT. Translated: CASSPGQFYSTDTQYF.

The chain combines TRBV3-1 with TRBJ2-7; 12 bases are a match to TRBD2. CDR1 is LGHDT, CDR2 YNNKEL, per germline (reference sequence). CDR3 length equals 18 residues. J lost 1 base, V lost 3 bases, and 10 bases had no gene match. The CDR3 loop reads CASSHPTSGSTVSYEQYF. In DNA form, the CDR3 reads TGTGCCAGCAGCCACCCGACTAGCGGGAGTACAGTATCCTACGAGCAGTACTTC.

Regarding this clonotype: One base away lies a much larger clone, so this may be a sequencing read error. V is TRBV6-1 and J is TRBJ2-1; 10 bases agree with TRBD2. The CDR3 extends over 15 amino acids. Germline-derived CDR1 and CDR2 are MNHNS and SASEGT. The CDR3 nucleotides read TGTTCCAGCACTAGACTAGCGGGCTCCTACAATGAGCAGTTCTTC. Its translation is CSSTRLAGSYNEQFF.

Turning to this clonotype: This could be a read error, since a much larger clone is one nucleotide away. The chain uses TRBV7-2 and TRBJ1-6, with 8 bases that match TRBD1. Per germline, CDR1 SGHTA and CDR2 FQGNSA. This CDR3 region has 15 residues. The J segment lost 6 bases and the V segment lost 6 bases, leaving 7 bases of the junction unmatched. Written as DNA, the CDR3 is TGTGCCAGCAGGCGCCCAGGGGGCGGTAATTCACCCCTCCACTTT. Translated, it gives CASRRPGGGNSPLHF.

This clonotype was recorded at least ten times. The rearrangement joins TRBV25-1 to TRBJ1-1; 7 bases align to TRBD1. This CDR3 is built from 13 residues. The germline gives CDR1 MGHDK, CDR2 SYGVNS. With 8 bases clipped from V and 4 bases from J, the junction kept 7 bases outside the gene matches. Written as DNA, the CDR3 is TGTGCCAGCCGAGACAGGGTAGGCACTGAAGCTTTCTTT. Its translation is CASRDRVGTEAFF.

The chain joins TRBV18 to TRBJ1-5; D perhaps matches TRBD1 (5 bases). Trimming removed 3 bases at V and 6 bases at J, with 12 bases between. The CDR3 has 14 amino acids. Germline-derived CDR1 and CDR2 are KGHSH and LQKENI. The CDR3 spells CASSPVGGAQPQHF. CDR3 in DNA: TGTGCCAGCTCACCGGTTGGAGGGGCTCAGCCCCAGCATTTT.

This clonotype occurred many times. This CDR3 reads CAISEFREQTQYF. CDR3 nucleotide sequence: TGTGCCATCAGTGAGTTTAGGGAGCAGACCCAGTACTTC. The rearrangement joins TRBV10-3 to TRBJ2-5, with D possibly matching TRBD2 (5 bases). Germline CDR1 and CDR2: ENHRY and SYGVKD. Trimming cost V 1 base and J 6 bases, with 9 bases left between them. This CDR3 is 13 amino acids long.